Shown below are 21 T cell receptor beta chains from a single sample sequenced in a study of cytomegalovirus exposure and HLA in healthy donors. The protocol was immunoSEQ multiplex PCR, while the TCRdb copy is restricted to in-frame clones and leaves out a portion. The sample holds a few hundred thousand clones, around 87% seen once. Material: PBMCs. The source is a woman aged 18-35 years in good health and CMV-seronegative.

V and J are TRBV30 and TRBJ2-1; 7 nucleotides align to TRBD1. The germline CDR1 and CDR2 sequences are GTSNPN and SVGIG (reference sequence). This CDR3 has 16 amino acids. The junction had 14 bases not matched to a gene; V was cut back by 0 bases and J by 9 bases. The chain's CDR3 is CAWSVRLGRGLSEQFF. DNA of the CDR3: TGTGCCTGGAGTGTACGCTTGGGCAGGGGGTTGAGTGAGCAGTTCTTC. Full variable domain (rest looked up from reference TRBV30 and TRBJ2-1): SQTIHQWPATLVQPVGSPLSLECTVEGTSNPNLYWYRQAAGRGLQLLFYSVGIGQISSEVPQNLSASRPQDRQFILSSKKLLLSDSGFYLCAWSVRLGRGLSEQFFGPGTRLTVL.

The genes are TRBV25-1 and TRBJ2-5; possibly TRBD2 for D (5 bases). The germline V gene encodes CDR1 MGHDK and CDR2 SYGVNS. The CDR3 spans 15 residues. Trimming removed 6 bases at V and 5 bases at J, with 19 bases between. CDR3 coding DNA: TGTGCCAGCAGCCCACCCGGGAAGAGGTGGGAGACCCAGTACTTC. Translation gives CASSPPGKRWETQYF.

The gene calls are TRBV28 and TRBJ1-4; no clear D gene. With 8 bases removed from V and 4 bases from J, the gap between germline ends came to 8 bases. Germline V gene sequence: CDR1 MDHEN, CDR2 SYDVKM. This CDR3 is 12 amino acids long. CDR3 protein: CASRTVNEKLFF. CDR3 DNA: TGTGCCAGCCGAACAGTTAATGAAAAACTGTTTTTT.

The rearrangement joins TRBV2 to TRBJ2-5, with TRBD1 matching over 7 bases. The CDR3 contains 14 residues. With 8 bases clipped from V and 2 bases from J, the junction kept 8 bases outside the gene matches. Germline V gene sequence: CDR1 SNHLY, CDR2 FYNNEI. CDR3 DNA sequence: TGTGCCAGCGGGGTGACAGGGAGTCAAGAGACCCAGTACTTC. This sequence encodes CASGVTGSQETQYF.

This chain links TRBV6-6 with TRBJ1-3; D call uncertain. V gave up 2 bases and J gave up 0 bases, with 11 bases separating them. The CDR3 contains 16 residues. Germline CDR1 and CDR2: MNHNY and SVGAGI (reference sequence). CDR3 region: CASSYGRHRSGNTIYF. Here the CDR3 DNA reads TGTGCCAGCAGTTACGGGCGCCATCGCTCTGGAAACACCATATATTTT.

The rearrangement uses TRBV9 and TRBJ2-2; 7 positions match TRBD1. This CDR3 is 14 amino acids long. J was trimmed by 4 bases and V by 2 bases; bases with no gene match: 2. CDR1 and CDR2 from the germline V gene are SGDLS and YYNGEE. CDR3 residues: CASSVEGATGELFF. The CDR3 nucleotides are TGTGCCAGCAGCGTTGAGGGGGCCACCGGGGAGCTGTTTTTT.

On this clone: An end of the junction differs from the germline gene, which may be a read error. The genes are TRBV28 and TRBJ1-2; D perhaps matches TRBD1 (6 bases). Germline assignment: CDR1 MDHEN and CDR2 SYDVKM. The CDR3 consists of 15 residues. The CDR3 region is CASSLLQQGDHGYTF. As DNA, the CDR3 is TGTGCCAGCAGCTTATTACAACAGGGAGACCATGGCTACACCTTC.

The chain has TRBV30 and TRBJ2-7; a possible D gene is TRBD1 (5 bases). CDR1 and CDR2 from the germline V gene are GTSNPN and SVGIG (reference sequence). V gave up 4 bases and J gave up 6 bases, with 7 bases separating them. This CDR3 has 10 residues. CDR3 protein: CAWNQGEQYF. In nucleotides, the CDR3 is TGTGCCTGGAACCAGGGCGAGCAGTACTTC.

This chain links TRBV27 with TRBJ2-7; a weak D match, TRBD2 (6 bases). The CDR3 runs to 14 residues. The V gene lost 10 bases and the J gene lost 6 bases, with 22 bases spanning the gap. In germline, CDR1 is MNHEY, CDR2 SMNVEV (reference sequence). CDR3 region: CATSRTYRGSEQYF. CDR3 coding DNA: TGTGCCACGAGTCGGACTTACCGGGGGTCCGAGCAGTACTTC.

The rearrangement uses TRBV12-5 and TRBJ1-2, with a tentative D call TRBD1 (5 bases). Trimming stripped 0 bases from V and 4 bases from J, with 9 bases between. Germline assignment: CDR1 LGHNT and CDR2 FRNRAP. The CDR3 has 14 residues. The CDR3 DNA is TGTGCTAGTGGTTTGGTACCGACAGCCTATGGCTACACCTTC. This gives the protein CASGLVPTAYGYTF.

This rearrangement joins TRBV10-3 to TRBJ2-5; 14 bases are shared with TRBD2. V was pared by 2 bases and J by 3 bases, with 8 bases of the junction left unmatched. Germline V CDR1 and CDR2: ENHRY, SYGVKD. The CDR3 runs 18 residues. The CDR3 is CAISEGTSGRSGKETQYF. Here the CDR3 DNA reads TGTGCCATCAGTGAGGGGACTAGCGGGAGAAGTGGAAAAGAGACCCAGTACTTC.

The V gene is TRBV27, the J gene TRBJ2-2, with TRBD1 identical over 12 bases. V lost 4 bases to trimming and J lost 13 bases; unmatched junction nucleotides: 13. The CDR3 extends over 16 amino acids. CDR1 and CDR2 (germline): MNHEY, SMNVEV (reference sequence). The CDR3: CASSSPGQGAIVSLFF. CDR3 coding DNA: TGTGCCAGCAGTTCACCGGGACAGGGGGCGATCGTTTCGCTGTTTTTT.

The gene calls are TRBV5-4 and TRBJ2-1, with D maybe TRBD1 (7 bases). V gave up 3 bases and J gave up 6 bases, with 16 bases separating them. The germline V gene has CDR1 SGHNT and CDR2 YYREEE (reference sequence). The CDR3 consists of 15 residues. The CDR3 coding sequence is TGTGCCAGCAGCTATCGACAGGGAGGCGCCAATGAGCAGTTCTTC. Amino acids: CASSYRQGGANEQFF.

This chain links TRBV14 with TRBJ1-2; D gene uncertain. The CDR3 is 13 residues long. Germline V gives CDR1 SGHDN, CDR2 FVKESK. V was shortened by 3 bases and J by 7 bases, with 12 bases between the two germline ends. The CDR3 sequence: CASSQRKSGGYTF. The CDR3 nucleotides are TGTGCCAGCAGCCAGCGAAAATCGGGTGGCTACACCTTC.

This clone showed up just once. CDR3 DNA: TGTGCCAGCAGCCTTGGACAACTTGATGAGCAGTTCTTC. It specifies CASSLGQLDEQFF. This chain uses TRBV9 with TRBJ2-1, with a possible D match to TRBD1 (5 bases). V lost 4 bases and J 8 bases, leaving 13 bases between the germline ends. The germline V gene has CDR1 SGDLS and CDR2 YYNGEE. This CDR3 has 13 residues.

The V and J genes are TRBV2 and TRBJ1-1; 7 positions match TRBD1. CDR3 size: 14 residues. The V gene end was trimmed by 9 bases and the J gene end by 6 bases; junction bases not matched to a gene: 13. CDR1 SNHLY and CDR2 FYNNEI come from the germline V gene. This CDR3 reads CARGLRDRASEAFF. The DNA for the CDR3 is TGTGCCAGGGGTCTCCGGGACAGAGCCTCTGAAGCTTTCTTT.

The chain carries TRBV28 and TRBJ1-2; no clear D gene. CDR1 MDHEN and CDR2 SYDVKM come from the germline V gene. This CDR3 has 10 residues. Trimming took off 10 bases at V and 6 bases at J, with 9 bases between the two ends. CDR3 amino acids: CATAAHGYTF. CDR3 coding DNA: TGTGCCACAGCGGCACATGGCTACACCTTC.

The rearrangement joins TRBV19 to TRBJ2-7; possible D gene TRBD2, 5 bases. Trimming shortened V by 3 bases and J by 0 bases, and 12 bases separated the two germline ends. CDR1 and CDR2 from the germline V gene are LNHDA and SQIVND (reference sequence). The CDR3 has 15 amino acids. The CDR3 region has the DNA TGTGCCAGTAGTATGTTGGGGAGTAGCTCCTACGAGCAGTACTTC. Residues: CASSMLGSSSYEQYF.

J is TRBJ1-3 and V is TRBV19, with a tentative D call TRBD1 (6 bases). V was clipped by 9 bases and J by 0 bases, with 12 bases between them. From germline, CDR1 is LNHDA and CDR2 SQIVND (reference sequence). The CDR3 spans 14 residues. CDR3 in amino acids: CASADRPSGNTIYF. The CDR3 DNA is TGTGCCAGCGCGGACAGACCCTCTGGAAACACCATATATTTT.

CDR3 in DNA: TGTGCCAGCAGTTACTCTTCACGGGGGATTGAAGGCTACACCTTC. Residues: CASSYSSRGIEGYTF. The V gene is TRBV6-5, the J gene TRBJ1-2, with D possibly matching TRBD1 (5 bases). Trimming cost V 0 bases and J 8 bases, with 16 bases left between them. Germline V gene data show CDR1 as MNHEY and CDR2 as SVGAGI. This CDR3 has 15 residues.

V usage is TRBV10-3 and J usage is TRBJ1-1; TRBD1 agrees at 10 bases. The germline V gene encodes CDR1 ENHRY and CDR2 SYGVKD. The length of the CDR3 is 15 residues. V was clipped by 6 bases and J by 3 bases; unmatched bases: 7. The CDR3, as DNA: TGTGCCATCAGGGACGGACAGGGGGGGGACACTGAAGCTTTCTTT. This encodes CAIRDGQGGDTEAFF.